The 8 T cell receptor beta chains listed next were all sequenced from one sample in a study of breast tumors, draining lymph nodes, adjacent tissues. TCRdb itself ran the multiplex PCR reads through MiXCR, one entry per CDR3 protein. The sample carries roughly 17,000 distinct CDR3 sequences, over 40% recorded once. The material sequenced was breast tumor tissue. The receptors were gathered from a female donor with breast cancer. Some clones in this sample may be carry-over from other donors' samples.

This clonotype came up many times. The rearrangement joins TRBV2 to TRBJ2-1; tentatively, D is TRBD2 (7 bases). This CDR3 is 14 amino acids long. With 6 bases removed from V and 4 bases from J, the gap between germline ends came to 13 bases. Germline CDR1 and CDR2: SNHLY and FYNNEI. CDR3 nucleotides: TGTGCCAGCAGGCGGGGAGGGGGGTACAATGAGCAGTTCTTC. Translation: CASRRGGGYNEQFF.

This clonotype was observed at least ten times. The chain links TRBV5-6 to TRBJ2-5; TRBD2 aligns across 7 bases. The germline gives CDR1 SGHDT, CDR2 YYEEEE. J gave up 1 base and V 5 bases, and 8 bases lay outside the gene matches. The CDR3 is made up of 15 amino acids. The CDR3 sequence is CASSGRVVIQETQYF. CDR3 coding DNA: TGTGCCAGCAGTGGGAGGGTAGTTATCCAAGAGACCCAGTACTTC.

The V and J genes are TRBV24-1 and TRBJ1-2; unclear D gene. Trimming took 2 bases from V and 4 from J, leaving 19 bases between them. Germline-derived CDR1 and CDR2 are KGHDR and SFDVKD. This CDR3 has 17 residues. CDR3 sequence: CATSDYPPRDASYGYTF. Written as DNA, the CDR3 is TGTGCCACCAGTGATTACCCCCCCAGAGACGCTTCCTATGGCTACACCTTC.

In its sample, this clonotype was seen many times. The chain has TRBV6-1 and TRBJ2-1; D perhaps matches TRBD2 (7 bases). V lost 8 bases and J lost 12, with 11 bases in between. Germline-derived CDR1 and CDR2 are MNHNS and SASEGT. The CDR3 totals 10 residues. The DNA for the CDR3 is TGTGCCAGCGGGGGGGCGGGGCAGTTCTTC. Translated: CASGGAGQFF.

The chain uses TRBV12-3 or TRBV12-4 and TRBJ2-2; 9 bases agree with TRBD2. The V gene end was trimmed by 7 bases and the J gene end by 6 bases; junction bases not matched to a gene: 15. This CDR3 has 17 amino acids. Written as DNA, the CDR3 is TGTGCCAGCACCCTTTCGGGAGCGGGAGGATCAGCCGGGGAGCTGTTTTTT. It encodes CASTLSGAGGSAGELFF.

This clonotype appeared many times. This may come from a read error, since a much larger clone is one base off. The chain couples TRBV7-8 to TRBJ2-5, with 8 positions matching TRBD1. Germline-derived CDR1 and CDR2 are SGHVS and FQNEAQ. The CDR3 is 17 residues long. The chain's CDR3 is CASSLNSGPGTGEPQYF. The CDR3 region has the DNA TGTGCCAGCAGCTTAAATTCGGGGCCCGGGACAGGAGAGCCCCAGTACTTC.

CDR3 sequence reads: CANILPSGRNNEQFF. The CDR3 nucleotides are TGTGCCAACATTTTACCTAGCGGGAGAAACAATGAGCAGTTCTTC. The chain joins TRBV25-1 to TRBJ2-1; 10 bases are shared with TRBD2. Germline-derived CDR1 and CDR2 are MGHDK and SYGVNS. Germline trimming cut 10 bases from V and 5 bases from J; bases unmatched to any gene: 11. CDR3 size: 15 residues.

This chain connects TRBV5-1 to TRBJ2-3; 7 bases map to TRBD2. J was trimmed by 2 bases and V by 0 bases; bases with no gene match: 3. CDR3 length equals 15 residues. Per the germline V gene, CDR1 is SGHRS and CDR2 is YFSETQ. CDR3 sequence: CASSLGAGVTDTQYF. The DNA for the CDR3 is TGCGCCAGCAGCTTGGGGGCGGGAGTCACAGATACGCAGTATTTT.